The sequence of this TCR beta chain was determined in a study of T cells in Graves' hyperthyroidism and ophthalmopathy. TCR beta CDR3 regions were amplified from RNA. The HTBI primer set was used in a first-round RT-PCR of the TCR CDR3. TCRdb re-called the multiplex PCR reads through MiXCR, storing one row per CDR3 protein. The table shows some 800,000 distinct CDR3 sequences, with about 38% occurring only once. Germline CDR1 and CDR2: SQVTM and ANQGSEA. The ends were cut back, 7 bases at V and 8 bases at J, with 24 bases in the middle. The CDR3 consists of 15 residues. Sequencing was performed on blood. The J gene is TRBJ1-3, the V gene TRBV29-1; tentatively, D is TRBD1 (6 bases). This sequence was found in a man aged 18 to 29 with Graves' hyperthyroidism. The CDR3 coding sequence is TGCAGCGGGAGGGACAAGTCCGGGGCTGGCTACACCATATATTTT. It specifies CSGRDKSGAGYTIYF.